This T cell receptor (beta chain) was identified in a study of blood T cell repertoires in COVID-19. Germline lookup yields CDR1 SEHNR and CDR2 FQNEAQ (reference sequence). Trimming shortened V by 5 bases and J by 4 bases, and 15 bases separated the two germline ends. The CDR3 sequence is 14 residues long. Produced via immunoSEQ multiplex PCR; TCRdb's table is partial and in-frame only. The sample yields 99,000 or so clones, 85% to 90% seen once. The receptor's source is a human donor in a cohort sampled during active COVID-19. The rearrangement links TRBV7-9 to TRBJ2-7, with TRBD2 as a possible D gene (6 bases). Sequenced material: peripheral blood. The CDR3 region is CASSPREERYEQYF. The CDR3 nucleotides read TGTGCCAGCAGCCCCAGGGAGGAGCGGTACGAGCAGTACTTC.